This T cell receptor beta chain was sequenced during a study of control samples from healthy donors and cancer patients. This CDR3 is built from 15 residues. V was pared by 1 base and J by 4 bases, with 10 bases between. Germline assignment: CDR1 KGHSH and CDR2 LQKENI. Data came from immunoSEQ multiplex PCR; TCRdb stores just in-frame clones and leaves some out. The sample yields about 150,000 clones, around 94% seen once. Sequencing input: PBMCs. The chain is built from TRBV18 and TRBJ1-4; D may be TRBD1 (6 bases). The clonotype comes from a man aged 55 to 70 with colorectal cancer. CDR3 DNA sequence: TGTGCCAGCTCACCACTTGGACAGAGTAATGAAAAACTGTTTTTT. Encoded protein: CASSPLGQSNEKLFF. Supplemented by reference TRBV18 and TRBJ1-4, the full variable domain reads NAGVMQNPRHLVRRRGQEARLRCSPMKGHSHVYWYRQLPEEGLKFMVYLQKENIIDESGMPKERFSAEFPKEGPSILRIQQVVRGDSAAYFCASSPLGQSNEKLFFGSGTQLSVL.